A selection of T cell receptor beta chains follows, all from one sample in a study of shared clonotypes between healthy human individuals. TCRdb's table, derived via immunoSEQ multiplex PCR, lists solely in-frame clones and lacks some. The sample includes about 2.1 million clones, roughly 95% seen only once; the top ten take 1.5% to 2%. The sequenced material came from naive CD8+ T cells from PBMCs. Every receptor here comes from a man aged 18-30 years in good health. Some clones in this sample may be carry-over from other donors' samples. CDR3s include the opening cysteine and the closing phenylalanine or tryptophan. The order of the fields is V gene, CDR3 length, clone size, J gene, D gene, CDR3 DNA, CDR3 protein. D genes are given only for firm matches. Where a row states a size, it is once, few, many or the class of an expanded clone; other rows omit it.

TRBV27,14,-,TRBJ1-1,-,TGTGCCAGCAGAACGACCGGGGGGCACGCTGAAGCTTTCTTT,CASRTTGGHAEAFF
TRBV28,13,-,TRBJ1-1,-,TGTGCCAGCAGTCTGATGAATGGCTTGGCAGCTTTCTTT,CASSLMNGLAAFF
TRBV9,11,-,TRBJ2-1,-,TGTGCCAGCGGAGGAGTAAAGGAGCAGTTCTTC,CASGGVKEQFF
TRBV19,13,-,TRBJ2-2,-,TGTGCCAGTAAAATATCGAACACCGGGGAGCTGTTTTTT,CASKISNTGELFF
TRBV9,14,-,TRBJ1-5,-,TGTGCCAGCGGGGTTGGCGGCTTCAATCAGCCCCAGCATTTT,CASGVGGFNQPQHF
TRBV18,15,-,TRBJ2-1,-,TGTGCCAGCTCCCGAGTCGACAGGTCGGACAATGAGCAGTTCTTC,CASSRVDRSDNEQFF
TRBV7-3,15,-,TRBJ1-2,-,TGTGCCAGCAGCGCCACAAAAATAGCTAACTATGGCTACACCTTC,CASSATKIANYGYTF
TRBV2,14,-,TRBJ2-3,-,TGTGCCAGCAGTGAAGCGGGTAGCACAGATACGCAGTATTTT,CASSEAGSTDTQYF
TRBV27,15,-,TRBJ2-7,-,TGTGCCACCGTCGGAGGAAGTAGCGGATACTACGAGCAGTACTTC,CATVGGSSGYYEQYF
TRBV27,18,-,TRBJ1-4,TRBD1,TGTGCCAGCAGTCCCTCCCTTAGCGGGGGACAGGTTAATGAAAAACTGTTTTTT,CASSPSLSGGQVNEKLFF
TRBV7-9,19,-,TRBJ2-1,TRBD2,TGTGCCAGCAGCTTAGGTTCGGCTAGCGGGAGCGTAACCTACAATGAGCAGTTCTTC,CASSLGSASGSVTYNEQFF
TRBV5-1,15,-,TRBJ2-3,-,TGCGCCAGCAGCTTGATCAGGCCTAGCACAGATACGCAGTATTTT,CASSLIRPSTDTQYF
TRBV4-1,17,-,TRBJ1-5,TRBD1,TGCGCCAGCAGCCATACTCGGGACAGATCAGCCGCTCAGCCCCAGCATTTT,CASSHTRDRSAAQPQHF
TRBV19,14,-,TRBJ1-2,-,TGTGCCAGTAGTATTCGTTCAGGGGCGGATGGCTACACCTTC,CASSIRSGADGYTF
TRBV7-9,17,-,TRBJ1-1,-,TGTGCCAGCAGCGGCGGTGCGCCCGGGACCCTGAACACTGAAGCTTTCTTT,CASSGGAPGTLNTEAFF
TRBV27,15,-,TRBJ2-1,-,TGTGCCAGCACGTTCACAAATGGTGGTTACAATGAGCAGTTCTTC,CASTFTNGGYNEQFF
TRBV6-6,13,once,TRBJ1-5,-,TGTGCCAGCAGTTCAGGGGGCAATCAGCCCCAGCATTTT,CASSSGGNQPQHF
TRBV27,16,-,TRBJ2-3,-,TGTGCCAGCAGTTTATATTCTACCCCCGGTGACAATACGCAGTATTTT,CASSLYSTPGDNTQYF
TRBV5-6,14,-,TRBJ2-7,-,TGTGCCAGCAGGATGACTGAAAGCTCCTACGAGCAGTACTTC,CASRMTESSYEQYF
TRBV29-1,12,-,TRBJ1-2,-,TGCAGCGTTGAGCGGCAGCACCCTGGCTACACCTTC,CSVERQHPGYTF
TRBV7-2,14,-,TRBJ1-4,-,TGTGCCAGCAGCTTCGCTGCGGGCGAGGAAAAACTGTTTTTT,CASSFAAGEEKLFF
TRBV29-1,15,-,TRBJ2-3,TRBD2,TGCAGCGTTCTTCGACTAGCGGGATCGGCAGATACGCAGTATTTT,CSVLRLAGSADTQYF
TRBV7-9,14,-,TRBJ2-7,-,TGTGCCAGCAGCCCGGCGTTCCTCTCCTACGAGCAGTACTTC,CASSPAFLSYEQYF
TRBV5-6,14,-,TRBJ1-1,-,TGTGCCAGCAGCTACGCCGGGACAAGGACTGAAGCTTTCTTT,CASSYAGTRTEAFF
TRBV19,15,-,TRBJ2-7,TRBD1,TGTGCCAGTAGTGAGGGACAGGGTTTAGGCTCCGAGCAGTACTTC,CASSEGQGLGSEQYF
TRBV6-1,14,-,TRBJ1-1,TRBD1,TGTGCCAGCAGAGATGACAGGGGCTACACTGAAGCTTTCTTT,CASRDDRGYTEAFF
TRBV4-3,16,-,TRBJ1-2,TRBD1,TGCGCCAGCAGCCAGAACGTAGGGGGCTCTGGCTATGGCTACACCTTC,CASSQNVGGSGYGYTF
TRBV27,12,few,TRBJ2-7,-,TGTGCCAGCAGTTTATCAGGGGACGAGCAGTACTTC,CASSLSGDEQYF
TRBV28,16,-,TRBJ2-1,-,TGTGCCAGCAGCCACCCGGCGGGTCTGATTAGGAATGAGCAGTTCTTC,CASSHPAGLIRNEQFF
TRBV6-1,17,once,TRBJ2-6,-,TGTGCCAGCAGTGAAGCGAAACACCTCTCTGGGGCCAACGTCCTGACTTTC,CASSEAKHLSGANVLTF
TRBV5-4,14,-,TRBJ2-7,TRBD2,TGTGCCAGCAGCGGACTAGGGAGCTCCTACGAGCAGTACTTC,CASSGLGSSYEQYF
TRBV5-1,14,-,TRBJ1-1,-,TGCGCCAGCAGCTTGGGCCCGGGTCCCACTGAAGCTTTCTTT,CASSLGPGPTEAFF
TRBV7-9,17,-,TRBJ2-4,TRBD1,TGTGCCAGCAGCTTAGGGGGACAGGGGTCGGCCAAAAACATTCAGTACTTC,CASSLGGQGSAKNIQYF
TRBV27,14,-,TRBJ2-7,TRBD1,TGTGCCAGCAGTCCTGACGGGACAGGGATCGAGCAGTACTTC,CASSPDGTGIEQYF
TRBV7-3,14,once,TRBJ2-7,TRBD2,TGTGCCAGCAGTAGACTAGCAAGCTCCTACGAGCAGTACTTC,CASSRLASSYEQYF
TRBV4-2,15,-,TRBJ2-7,-,TGTGCCAGCAGCCAGGATTGGGGCGGAACCTACGAGCAGTACTTC,CASSQDWGGTYEQYF
TRBV5-1,14,-,TRBJ1-2,TRBD1,TGCGCCAGCAGCGCCCGGACAGGGAAGGATGGCTACACCTTC,CASSARTGKDGYTF
TRBV2,17,-,TRBJ1-5,-,TGTGCCAGCAGTGGACACAGGGTAGGTGACAGCAATCAGCCCCAGCATTTT,CASSGHRVGDSNQPQHF
TRBV7-8,12,-,TRBJ2-7,-,TGTGCCAGCAGCCCGAGGGGTTACGAGCAGTACTTC,CASSPRGYEQYF
TRBV5-1,11,-,TRBJ2-7,-,TGCGCCAGCAGCGATTTCAACGAGCAGTACTTC,CASSDFNEQYF